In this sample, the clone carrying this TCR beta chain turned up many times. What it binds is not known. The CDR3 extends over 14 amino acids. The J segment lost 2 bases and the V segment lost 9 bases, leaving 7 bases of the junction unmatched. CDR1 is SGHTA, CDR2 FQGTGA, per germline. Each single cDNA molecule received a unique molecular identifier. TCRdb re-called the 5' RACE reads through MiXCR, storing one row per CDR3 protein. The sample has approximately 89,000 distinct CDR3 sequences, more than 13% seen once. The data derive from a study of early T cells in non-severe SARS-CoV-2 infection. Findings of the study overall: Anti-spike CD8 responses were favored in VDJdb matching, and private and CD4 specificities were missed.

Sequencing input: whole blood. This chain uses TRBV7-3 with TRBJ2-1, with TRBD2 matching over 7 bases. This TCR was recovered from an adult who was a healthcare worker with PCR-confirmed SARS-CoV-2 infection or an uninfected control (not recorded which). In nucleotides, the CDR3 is TGTGCCAGTCACACCGGGACTACCTACAATGAGCAGTTCTTC. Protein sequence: CASHTGTTYNEQFF.